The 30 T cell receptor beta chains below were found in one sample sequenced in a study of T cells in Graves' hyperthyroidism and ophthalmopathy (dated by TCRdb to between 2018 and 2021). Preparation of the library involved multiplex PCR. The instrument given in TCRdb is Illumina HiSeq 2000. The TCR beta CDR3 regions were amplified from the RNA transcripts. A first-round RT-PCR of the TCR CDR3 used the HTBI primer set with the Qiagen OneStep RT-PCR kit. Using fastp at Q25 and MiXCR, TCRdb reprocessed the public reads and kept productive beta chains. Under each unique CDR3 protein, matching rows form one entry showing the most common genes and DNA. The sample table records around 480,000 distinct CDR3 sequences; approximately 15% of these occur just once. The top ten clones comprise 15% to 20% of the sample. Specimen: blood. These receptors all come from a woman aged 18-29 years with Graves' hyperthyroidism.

The CDR3 spells CASIQTLYEQYF. CDR3 nucleotides: TGTGCCAGCATCCAGACACTCTACGAGCAGTACTTC. V is TRBV3-1 and J is TRBJ2-7; D not certain. The germline V and J ends were trimmed by 7 bases and 3 bases, with 10 bases remaining between them. The CDR3 has 12 amino acids. Germline V CDR1 and CDR2: LGHDT, YNNKEL (reference sequence).

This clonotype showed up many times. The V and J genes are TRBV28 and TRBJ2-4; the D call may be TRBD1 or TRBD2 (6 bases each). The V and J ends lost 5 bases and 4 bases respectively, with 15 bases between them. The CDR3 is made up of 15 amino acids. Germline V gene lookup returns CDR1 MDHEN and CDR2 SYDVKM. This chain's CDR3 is CASSPQTGLKNIQYF. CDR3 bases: TGTGCCAGCAGTCCTCAGACAGGACTAAAAAACATTCAGTACTTC.

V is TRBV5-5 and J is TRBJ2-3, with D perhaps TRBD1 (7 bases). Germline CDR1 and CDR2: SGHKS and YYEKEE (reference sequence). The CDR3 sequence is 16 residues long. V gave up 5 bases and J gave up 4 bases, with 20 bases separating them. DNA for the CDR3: TGTGCCAGCAGTACGGACAGGAGGGCGTTGGCAGATACGCAGTATTTT. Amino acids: CASSTDRRALADTQYF.

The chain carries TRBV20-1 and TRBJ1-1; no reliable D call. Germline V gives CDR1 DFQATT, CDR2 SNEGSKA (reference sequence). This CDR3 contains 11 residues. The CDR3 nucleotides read TGCACGTCGTCGAGGGACACTGAAGCTTTCTTT. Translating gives CTSSRDTEAFF.

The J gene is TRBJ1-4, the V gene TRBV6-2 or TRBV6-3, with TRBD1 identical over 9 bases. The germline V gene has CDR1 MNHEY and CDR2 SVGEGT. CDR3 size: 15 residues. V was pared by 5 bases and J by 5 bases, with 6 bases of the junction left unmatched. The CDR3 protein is CASSRTGVRNEKLFF. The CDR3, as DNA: TGTGCCAGCAGTAGGACAGGGGTTCGGAATGAAAAACTGTTTTTT.

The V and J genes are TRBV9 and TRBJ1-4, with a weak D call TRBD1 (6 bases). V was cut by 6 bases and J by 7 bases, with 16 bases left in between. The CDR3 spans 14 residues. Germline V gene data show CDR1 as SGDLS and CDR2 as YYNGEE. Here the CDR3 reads CASNSAKGGEKLFF. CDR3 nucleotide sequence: TGTGCCAGCAACTCGGCCAAAGGGGGTGAAAAACTGTTTTTT.

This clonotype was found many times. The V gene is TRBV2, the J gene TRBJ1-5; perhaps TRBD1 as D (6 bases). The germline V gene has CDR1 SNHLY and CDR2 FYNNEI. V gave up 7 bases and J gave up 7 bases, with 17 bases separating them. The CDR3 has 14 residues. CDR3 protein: CASIDRSGGQPQHF. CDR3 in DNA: TGTGCCAGCATCGACAGGTCTGGGGGACAGCCCCAGCATTTT. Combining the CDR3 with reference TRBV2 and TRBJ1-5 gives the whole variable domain EPEVTQTPSHQVTQMGQEVILRCVPISNHLYFYWYRQILGQKVEFLVSFYNNEISEKSEIFDDQFSVERPDGSNFTLKIRSTKLEDSAMYFCASIDRSGGQPQHFGDGTRLSIL.

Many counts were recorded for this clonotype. The CDR3 here is CASSPTRDSYEQYF. DNA for the CDR3: TGTGCCAGCTCACCTACCCGGGACTCCTACGAGCAGTACTTC. The chain combines TRBV18 with TRBJ2-7; a possible D gene is TRBD2 (5 bases). The CDR3 spans 14 residues. Per the germline V gene, CDR1 is KGHSH and CDR2 is LQKENI. Trimming took off 3 bases at V and 0 bases at J, with 9 bases between the two ends. Combining the CDR3 with reference TRBV18 and TRBJ2-7 gives the whole variable domain NAGVMQNPRHLVRRRGQEARLRCSPMKGHSHVYWYRQLPEEGLKFMVYLQKENIIDESGMPKERFSAEFPKEGPSILRIQQVVRGDSAAYFCASSPTRDSYEQYFGPGTRLTVT.

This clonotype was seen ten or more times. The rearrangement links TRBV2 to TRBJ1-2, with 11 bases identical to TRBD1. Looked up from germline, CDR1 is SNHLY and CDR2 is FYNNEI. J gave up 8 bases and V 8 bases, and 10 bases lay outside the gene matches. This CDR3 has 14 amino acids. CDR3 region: CASVRDRGREGYTF. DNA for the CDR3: TGTGCCAGCGTCCGGGACAGGGGGAGGGAAGGCTACACCTTC.

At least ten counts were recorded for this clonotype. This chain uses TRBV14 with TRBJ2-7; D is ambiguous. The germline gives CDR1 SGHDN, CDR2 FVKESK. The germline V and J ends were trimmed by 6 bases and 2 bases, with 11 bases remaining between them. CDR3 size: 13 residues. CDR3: CASSSTITYEQYF. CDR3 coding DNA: TGTGCCAGCAGTTCGACAATTACCTACGAGCAGTACTTC.

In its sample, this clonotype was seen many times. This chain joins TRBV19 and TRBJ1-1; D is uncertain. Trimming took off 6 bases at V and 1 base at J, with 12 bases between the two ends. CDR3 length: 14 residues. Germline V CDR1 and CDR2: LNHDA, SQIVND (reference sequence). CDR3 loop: CASSHTAQNTEAFF. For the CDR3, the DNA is TGTGCCAGTAGCCATACAGCCCAGAACACTGAAGCTTTCTTT.

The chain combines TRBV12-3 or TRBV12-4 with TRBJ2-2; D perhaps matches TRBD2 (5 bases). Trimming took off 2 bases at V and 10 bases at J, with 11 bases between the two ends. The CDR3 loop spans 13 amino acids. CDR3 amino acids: CASSLSGSEELFF. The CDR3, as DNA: TGTGCCAGCAGTTTATCGGGGTCGGAGGAGCTGTTTTTT.

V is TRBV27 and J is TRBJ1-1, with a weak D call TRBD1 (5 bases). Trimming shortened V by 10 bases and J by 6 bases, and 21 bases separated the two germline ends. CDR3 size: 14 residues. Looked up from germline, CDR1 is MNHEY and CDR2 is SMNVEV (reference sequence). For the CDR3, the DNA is TGTGCCATCTCACGACGTGGGGGGGACTCTGAAGCTTTCTTT. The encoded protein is CAISRRGGDSEAFF.

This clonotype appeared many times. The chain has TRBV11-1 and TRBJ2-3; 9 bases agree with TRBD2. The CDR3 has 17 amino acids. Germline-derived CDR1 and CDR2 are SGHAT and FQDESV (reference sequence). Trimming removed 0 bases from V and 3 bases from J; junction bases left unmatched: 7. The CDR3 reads CASSLAGGRAWTDTQYF. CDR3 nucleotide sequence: TGTGCCAGCAGCTTAGCTGGCGGGAGGGCCTGGACAGATACGCAGTATTTT. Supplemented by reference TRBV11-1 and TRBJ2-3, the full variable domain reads EAEVAQSPRYKITEKSQAVAFWCDPISGHATLYWYRQILGQGPELLVQFQDESVVDDSQLPKDRFSAERLKGVDSTLKIQPAELGDSAMYLCASSLAGGRAWTDTQYFGPGTRLTVL.

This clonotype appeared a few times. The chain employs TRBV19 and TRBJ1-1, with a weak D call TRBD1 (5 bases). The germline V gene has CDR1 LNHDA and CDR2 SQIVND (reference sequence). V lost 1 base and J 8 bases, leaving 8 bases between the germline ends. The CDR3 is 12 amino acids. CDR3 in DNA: TGTGCCAGTAGTATAGGGGGCATAGAAGCTTTCTTT. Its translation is CASSIGGIEAFF.

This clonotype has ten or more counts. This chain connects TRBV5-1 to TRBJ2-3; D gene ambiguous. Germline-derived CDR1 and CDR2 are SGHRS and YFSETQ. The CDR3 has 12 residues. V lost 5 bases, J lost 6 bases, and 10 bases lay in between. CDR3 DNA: TGCGCCAGCAGTCTCCCCTCGGATACGCAGTATTTT. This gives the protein CASSLPSDTQYF.

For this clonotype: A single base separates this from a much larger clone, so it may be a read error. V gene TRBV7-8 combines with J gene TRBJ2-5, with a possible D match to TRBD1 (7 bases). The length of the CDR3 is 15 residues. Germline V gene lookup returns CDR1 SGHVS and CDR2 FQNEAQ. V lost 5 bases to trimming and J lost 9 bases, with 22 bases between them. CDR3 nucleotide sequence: TGTGCCAGCAGCCTCGCAGGAGGGGGCCCTAAGGCCCAGTACTTC. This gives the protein CASSLAGGGPKAQYF.

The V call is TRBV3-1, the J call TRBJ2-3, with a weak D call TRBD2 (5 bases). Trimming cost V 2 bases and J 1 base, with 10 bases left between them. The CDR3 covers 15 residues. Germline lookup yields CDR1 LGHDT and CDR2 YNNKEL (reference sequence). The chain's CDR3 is CASSQPGTGTDTQYF. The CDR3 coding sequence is TGTGCCAGCAGCCAACCGGGAACGGGCACAGATACGCAGTATTTT.

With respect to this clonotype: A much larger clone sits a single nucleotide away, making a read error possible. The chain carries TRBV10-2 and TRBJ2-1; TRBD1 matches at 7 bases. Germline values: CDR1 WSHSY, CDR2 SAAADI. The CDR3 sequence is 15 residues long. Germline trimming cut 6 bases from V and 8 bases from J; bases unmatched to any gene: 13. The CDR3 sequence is CASRGTDNLAHEQFF. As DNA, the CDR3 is TGCGCCAGCAGAGGGACAGACAACCTCGCCCATGAGCAGTTCTTC.

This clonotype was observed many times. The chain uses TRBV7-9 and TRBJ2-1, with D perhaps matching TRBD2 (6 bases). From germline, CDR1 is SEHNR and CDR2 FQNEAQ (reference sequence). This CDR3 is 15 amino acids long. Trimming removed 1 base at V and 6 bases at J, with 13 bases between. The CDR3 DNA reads TGTGCCAGCAGCTTAGTGAGGCTAGCGTCCAATGAGCAGTTCTTC. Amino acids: CASSLVRLASNEQFF.

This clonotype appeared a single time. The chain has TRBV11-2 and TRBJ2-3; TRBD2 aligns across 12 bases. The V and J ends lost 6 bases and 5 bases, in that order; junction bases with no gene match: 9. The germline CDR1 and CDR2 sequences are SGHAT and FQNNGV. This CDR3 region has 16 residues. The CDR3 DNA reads TGTGCCAGCAGTAATCGACTAGCGGGAGCGGTAGATACGCAGTATTTT. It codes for CASSNRLAGAVDTQYF. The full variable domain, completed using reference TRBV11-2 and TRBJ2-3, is EAGVAQSPRYKIIEKRQSVAFWCNPISGHATLYWYQQILGQGPKLLIQFQNNGVVDDSQLPKDRFSAERLKGVDSTLKIQPAKLEDSAVYLCASSNRLAGAVDTQYFGPGTRLTVL.

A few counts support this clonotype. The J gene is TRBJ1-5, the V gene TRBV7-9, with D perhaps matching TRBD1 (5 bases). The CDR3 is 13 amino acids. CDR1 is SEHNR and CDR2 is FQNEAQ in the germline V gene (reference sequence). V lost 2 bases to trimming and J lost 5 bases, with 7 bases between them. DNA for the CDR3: TGTGCCAGCAGCTTACGCAGGGATCAGCCCCAGCATTTT. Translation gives CASSLRRDQPQHF.

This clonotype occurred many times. The CDR3 loop is CASSPEGGTGKFF. The CDR3, as DNA: TGTGCCAGCAGCCCCGAGGGAGGGACGGGCAAGTTCTTC. This chain links TRBV11-1 with TRBJ2-1; 7 bases fit TRBD2. The CDR3 is made up of 13 amino acids. Germline V gene data show CDR1 as SGHAT and CDR2 as FQDESV (reference sequence). V shed 5 bases and J 14 bases; nucleotides not matched to a gene: 12.

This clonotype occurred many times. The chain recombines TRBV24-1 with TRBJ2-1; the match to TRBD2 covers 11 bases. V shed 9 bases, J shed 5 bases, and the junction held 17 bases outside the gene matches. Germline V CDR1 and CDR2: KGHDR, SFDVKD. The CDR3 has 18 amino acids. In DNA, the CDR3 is TGTGCCACCGGGACCCCGACTAGCGGGACCAACCAAGACAATGAGCAGTTCTTC. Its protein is CATGTPTSGTNQDNEQFF.

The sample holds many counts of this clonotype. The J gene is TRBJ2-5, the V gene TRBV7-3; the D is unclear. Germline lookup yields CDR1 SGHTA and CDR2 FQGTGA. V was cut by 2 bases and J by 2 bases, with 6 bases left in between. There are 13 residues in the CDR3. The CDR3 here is CASSLSNQETQYF. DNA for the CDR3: TGTGCCAGCAGCTTATCAAATCAAGAGACCCAGTACTTC.

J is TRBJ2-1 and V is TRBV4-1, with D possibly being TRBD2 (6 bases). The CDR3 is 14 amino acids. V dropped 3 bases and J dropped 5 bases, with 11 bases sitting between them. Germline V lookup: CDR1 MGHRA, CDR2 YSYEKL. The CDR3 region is CASSQGTGDNEQFF. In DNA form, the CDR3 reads TGCGCCAGCAGCCAGGGGACTGGGGACAATGAGCAGTTCTTC.

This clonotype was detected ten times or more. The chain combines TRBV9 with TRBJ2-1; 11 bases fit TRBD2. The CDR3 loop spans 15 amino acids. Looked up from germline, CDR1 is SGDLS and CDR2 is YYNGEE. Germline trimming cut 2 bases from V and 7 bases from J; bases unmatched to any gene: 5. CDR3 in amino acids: CASSVQTSGGNEQFF. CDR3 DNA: TGTGCCAGCAGCGTTCAAACTAGCGGGGGTAATGAGCAGTTCTTC.

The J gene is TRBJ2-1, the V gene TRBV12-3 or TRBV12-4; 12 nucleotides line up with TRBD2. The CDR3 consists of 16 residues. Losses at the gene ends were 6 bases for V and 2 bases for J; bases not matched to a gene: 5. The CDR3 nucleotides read TGTGCCAGCAGGCCCCTAGCGGGAGGGCCCTACAATGAGCAGTTCTTC. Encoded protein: CASRPLAGGPYNEQFF.

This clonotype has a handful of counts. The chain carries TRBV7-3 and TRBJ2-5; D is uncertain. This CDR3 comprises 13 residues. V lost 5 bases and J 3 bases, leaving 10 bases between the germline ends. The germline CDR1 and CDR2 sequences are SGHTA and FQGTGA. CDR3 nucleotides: TGTGCCAGCAGCAGAAGCTCTGAAGAGACCCAGTACTTC. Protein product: CASSRSSEETQYF.

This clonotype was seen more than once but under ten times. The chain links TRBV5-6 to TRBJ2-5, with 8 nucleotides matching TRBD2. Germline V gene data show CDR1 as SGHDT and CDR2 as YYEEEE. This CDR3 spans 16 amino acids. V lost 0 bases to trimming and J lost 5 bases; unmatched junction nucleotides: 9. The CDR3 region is CASSLEYGRADETQYF. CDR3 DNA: TGTGCCAGCAGCTTGGAATACGGGAGGGCCGACGAGACCCAGTACTTC.